This T cell receptor (beta chain) was sequenced in a study of T cell changes during pregnancy in multiple sclerosis. Germline V CDR1 and CDR2: MNHEY, SMNVEV (reference sequence). The CDR3 has 13 residues. Trimming took off 8 bases at V and 4 bases at J, with 12 bases between the two ends. Produced via immunoSEQ multiplex PCR; TCRdb's table is partial and in-frame only. Among roughly 17,000 clones listed, roughly 86% were seen once. The V and J genes are TRBV27 and TRBJ1-5, with a tentative D call TRBD1 (5 bases). This sequence was found in a female donor in good health, enrolled as a control in a pregnancy study. The sequencing here drew on CD8+ T cells from peripheral blood mononuclear cells, taken after pregnancy. CDR3 protein: CASGTLANQPQHF. The CDR3 DNA sequence: TGTGCCAGCGGGACTTTAGCTAATCAGCCCCAGCATTTT.